The 23 T cell receptor beta chains reported below all come from one sample, sequenced in a study of memory CD4+ T cells and cytomegalovirus serostatus. Single viable CD3+CD4+CD8-CD45RO+ cells were sorted as the memory CD4+ T cells. Some clones are missing from TCRdb's copy, which holds only in-frame ones; the method was immunoSEQ multiplex PCR. The table lists 35,000 to 55,000 clones, 76% of them singletons. Sequencing was performed on memory CD4+ T cells from blood. These receptor sequences come from an adult in good health and CMV-seronegative.

CDR3: CASSLDPGQPQHF. Written as DNA, the CDR3 is TGTGCCAGCAGCTTAGATCCGGGACAGCCCCAGCATTTT. J is TRBJ1-5 and V is TRBV7-2; D not resolved. V dropped 1 base and J dropped 7 bases, with 8 bases sitting between them. Germline loops: CDR1 SGHTA, CDR2 FQGNSA. The CDR3 loop spans 13 amino acids.

The rearrangement uses TRBV5-4 and TRBJ1-1; 7 nucleotides line up with TRBD1. This CDR3 region has 14 residues. Per germline, CDR1 SGHNT and CDR2 YYREEE (reference sequence). V dropped 5 bases and J dropped 6; count of bases not matched to a gene: 10. CDR3: CASRTGQTSAEAFF. The CDR3 region has the DNA TGTGCCAGCAGGACGGGACAGACATCCGCTGAAGCTTTCTTT.

This rearrangement joins TRBV15 to TRBJ2-7; possibly TRBD1 for D (5 bases). The CDR3 runs to 13 residues. The V gene lost 10 bases and the J gene lost 6 bases, with 19 bases spanning the gap. Germline V gene lookup returns CDR1 LNHNV and CDR2 YYDKDF (reference sequence). CDR3 in DNA: TGTGCCATCCCGACAGTAACCTCGCGCGAGCAGTACTTC. Its translation is CAIPTVTSREQYF.

The V and J genes are TRBV19 and TRBJ1-6; 7 nucleotides agree with TRBD1. Germline CDR1 is LNHDA and CDR2 is SQIVND (reference sequence). The CDR3 contains 14 residues. The junction had 3 bases not matched to a gene; V was cut back by 6 bases and J by 4 bases. CDR3 loop: CASSPTGYNSPLHF. The CDR3 nucleotides are TGTGCCAGTAGCCCGACAGGGTATAATTCACCCCTCCACTTT.

The J gene is TRBJ2-5, the V gene TRBV5-1; D possibly corresponds to TRBD1 (5 bases). Germline CDR1 and CDR2: SGHRS and YFSETQ. CDR3 length: 14 residues. V dropped 4 bases and J dropped 2 bases, with 12 bases sitting between them. CDR3 in amino acids: CASSPSTVQETQYF. The CDR3 DNA follows: TGCGCCAGCAGCCCATCGACAGTGCAAGAGACCCAGTACTTC.

V is TRBV5-1 and J is TRBJ1-3; weak D call: TRBD1 (5 bases). Germline-derived CDR1 and CDR2 are SGHRS and YFSETQ. The V end was cut by 4 bases, the J end by 0 bases, with 17 bases between. This CDR3 comprises 17 residues. Here the CDR3 DNA reads TGCGCCAGCAGCCCCGCGCCGGGGCAGAACTCTGGAAACACCATATATTTT. Its protein product is CASSPAPGQNSGNTIYF.

The V call is TRBV2, the J call TRBJ1-5; 7 nucleotides match TRBD1. This CDR3 spans 14 amino acids. Germline V gene data show CDR1 as SNHLY and CDR2 as FYNNEI. V was pared by 6 bases and J by 0 bases, with 2 bases of the junction left unmatched. CDR3 loop: CASSRQGSNQPQHF. The CDR3 DNA sequence: TGTGCCAGCAGCCGACAGGGTAGCAATCAGCCCCAGCATTTT. The full variable domain, with the rest looked up from reference TRBV2 and TRBJ1-5, is EPEVTQTPSHQVTQMGQEVILRCVPISNHLYFYWYRQILGQKVEFLVSFYNNEISEKSEIFDDQFSVERPDGSNFTLKIRSTKLEDSAMYFCASSRQGSNQPQHFGDGTRLSIL.

V gene TRBV5-6 combines with J gene TRBJ2-2, with 9 nucleotides matching TRBD1. Germline assignment: CDR1 SGHDT and CDR2 YYEEEE. CDR3 length equals 15 residues. Trimming removed 6 bases from V and 3 bases from J; junction bases left unmatched: 6. CDR3 sequence: CASTKGQGHTGELFF. The CDR3 DNA sequence: TGTGCCAGCACCAAGGGACAGGGTCACACCGGGGAGCTGTTTTTT.

CDR3 amino acids: CASSLGLAGSKTQYF. CDR3 coding DNA: TGTGCCAGCAGCCTCGGGCTAGCGGGGTCTAAGACCCAGTACTTC. The chain recombines TRBV5-4 with TRBJ2-5, with TRBD2 identical over 9 bases. The CDR3 totals 15 residues. Germline V gene lookup returns CDR1 SGHNT and CDR2 YYREEE (reference sequence). Losses at the gene ends were 4 bases for V and 6 bases for J; bases not matched to a gene: 10.

The J gene is TRBJ1-4, the V gene TRBV21-1. TRBV21-1 is a pseudogene segment. The CDR3 contains 14 residues. The CDR3 sequence is CASSPGGGPPGRPF. The CDR3 bases are TGTGCCAGCAGCCCGGGAGGGGGTCCACCGGGACGTCCTTTT.

V usage is TRBV5-1 and J usage is TRBJ2-5, with TRBD1 identical over 9 bases. This CDR3 is built from 15 residues. Germline loops: CDR1 SGHRS, CDR2 YFSETQ. V shed 4 bases and J 4 bases; nucleotides not matched to a gene: 8. The CDR3 spells CASSPRTGEGETQYF. CDR3 DNA: TGCGCCAGCAGCCCTAGGACAGGGGAGGGAGAGACCCAGTACTTC.

This chain links TRBV27 with TRBJ2-3; perhaps TRBD2 as D (5 bases). Germline V gene lookup returns CDR1 MNHEY and CDR2 SMNVEV (reference sequence). The CDR3 contains 12 residues. V was clipped by 4 bases and J by 7 bases, with 9 bases between them. CDR3 protein: CASSYPGNTQYF. The CDR3 DNA reads TGTGCCAGCAGTTACCCCGGGAATACGCAGTATTTT.

This clone was picked up a small number of times. This chain connects TRBV14 to TRBJ2-7, with TRBD1 matching over 8 bases. V trimming: 6 bases; J trimming: 1 base; junction bases outside the gene matches: 8. CDR3 length equals 15 residues. CDR1 is SGHDN and CDR2 is FVKESK in the germline V gene. The CDR3 loop reads CASSFRTGLSYEQYF. CDR3 nucleotide sequence: TGTGCCAGCAGTTTTCGGACAGGGCTTTCCTACGAGCAGTACTTC.

CDR3 sequence: CASSLVPTGEVGELFF. CDR3 DNA sequence: TGTGCCAGCAGCTTGGTTCCGACAGGGGAAGTCGGGGAGCTGTTTTTT. This chain joins TRBV5-6 and TRBJ2-2; the match to TRBD1 covers 8 bases. The V segment lost 0 bases and the J segment 7 bases; nucleotides outside the gene matches: 8. Germline V gene sequence: CDR1 SGHDT, CDR2 YYEEEE. The length of the CDR3 is 16 residues.

As for this clone: The same CDR3 arises from other DNA sequences in this sample as well. This rearrangement joins TRBV11-2 to TRBJ2-3; unclear D gene. V gave up 7 bases and J gave up 2 bases, with 7 bases separating them. Germline values: CDR1 SGHAT, CDR2 FQNNGV. This CDR3 is built from 12 residues. CDR3 nucleotides: TGTGCCAGCACCCAATCCACAGATACGCAGTATTTT. Protein: CASTQSTDTQYF. Full variable domain (remainder filled in from reference TRBV11-2 and TRBJ2-3): EAGVAQSPRYKIIEKRQSVAFWCNPISGHATLYWYQQILGQGPKLLIQFQNNGVVDDSQLPKDRFSAERLKGVDSTLKIQPAKLEDSAVYLCASTQSTDTQYFGPGTRLTVL.

J is TRBJ2-7 and V is TRBV5-1, with 9 bases identical to TRBD2. Trimming removed 3 bases from V and 2 bases from J; junction bases left unmatched: 6. From germline, CDR1 is SGHRS and CDR2 YFSETQ. The CDR3 length is 15 residues. CDR3 residues: CASSYLGGRAYEQYF. The CDR3 DNA is TGCGCCAGCAGCTACCTCGGCGGGAGGGCCTACGAGCAGTACTTC.

The chain uses TRBV7-6 and TRBJ2-2, with 9 positions matching TRBD1. V was pared by 5 bases and J by 3 bases, with 7 bases of the junction left unmatched. Germline CDR1 reads SGHVS; CDR2 reads FNYEAQ. This CDR3 spans 16 amino acids. The CDR3 sequence: CASSQWTGVDTGELFF. Here the CDR3 DNA reads TGTGCCAGCAGCCAATGGACAGGGGTCGACACCGGGGAGCTGTTTTTT.

The genes are TRBV6-1 and TRBJ1-2; possible D gene TRBD1, 5 bases. Trimming left V 1 base short and J 8 bases short, with 14 bases between. From germline, CDR1 is MNHNS and CDR2 SASEGT. This CDR3 spans 14 amino acids. The CDR3 sequence is CASSEELWQGGYTF. The DNA for the CDR3 is TGTGCCAGCAGTGAAGAGCTTTGGCAGGGAGGCTACACCTTC.

The J gene is TRBJ2-7, the V gene TRBV7-6; 11 bases map to TRBD1. The V and J ends lost 2 bases and 6 bases, in that order; junction bases with no gene match: 3. Germline V lookup: CDR1 SGHVS, CDR2 FNYEAQ. The CDR3 length is 14 residues. DNA of the CDR3: TGTGCCAGCAGCTTACATGGGACAGGGGGCGAGCAGTACTTC. Its protein is CASSLHGTGGEQYF.

The chain links TRBV6-6 to TRBJ2-7; D is ambiguous. Trimming stripped 0 bases from V and 0 bases from J, with 9 bases between. Germline CDR1 reads MNHNY; CDR2 reads SVGAGI (reference sequence). This CDR3 region has 15 residues. This chain's CDR3 is CASSYSEEASYEQYF. The CDR3 DNA follows: TGTGCCAGCAGTTACTCAGAAGAGGCCTCCTACGAGCAGTACTTC.

This chain uses TRBV2 with TRBJ1-2, with D possibly TRBD1 on 5 matching bases. This CDR3 spans 15 amino acids. CDR1 SNHLY and CDR2 FYNNEI come from the germline V gene. Deletions cut 11 bases from V and 5 bases from J, with 24 bases between. Here the CDR3 DNA reads TGTGCCTCCAGCAATGGGGGAACAACCCGGTATGGCTACACCTTC. It encodes CASSNGGTTRYGYTF. The entire variable domain, with the rest obtained from reference TRBV2 and TRBJ1-2, is as follows: EPEVTQTPSHQVTQMGQEVILRCVPISNHLYFYWYRQILGQKVEFLVSFYNNEISEKSEIFDDQFSVERPDGSNFTLKIRSTKLEDSAMYFCASSNGGTTRYGYTFGSGTRLTVV.

This clone was recorded a few times. The chain has TRBV6-5 and TRBJ1-4; the D is unclear. The germline V and J ends were trimmed by 2 bases and 5 bases, with 9 bases remaining between them. Germline V gene sequence: CDR1 MNHEY, CDR2 SVGAGI. This CDR3 is built from 14 residues. The CDR3 sequence is CASSYPDGNEKLFF. The CDR3 DNA is TGTGCCAGCAGTTACCCGGACGGGAATGAAAAACTGTTTTTT.

A few counts support this clone. This sequence joins TRBV6-6 and TRBJ1-5; 7 nucleotides align to TRBD1. This CDR3 has 15 residues. Trimming took 2 bases from V and 3 from J; bases not matched to a gene: 4. Germline-derived CDR1 and CDR2 are MNHNY and SVGAGI (reference sequence). CDR3 in amino acids: CASSYNRGPNQPQHF. CDR3 sequence (DNA): TGTGCCAGCAGTTACAACAGGGGTCCCAATCAGCCCCAGCATTTT.